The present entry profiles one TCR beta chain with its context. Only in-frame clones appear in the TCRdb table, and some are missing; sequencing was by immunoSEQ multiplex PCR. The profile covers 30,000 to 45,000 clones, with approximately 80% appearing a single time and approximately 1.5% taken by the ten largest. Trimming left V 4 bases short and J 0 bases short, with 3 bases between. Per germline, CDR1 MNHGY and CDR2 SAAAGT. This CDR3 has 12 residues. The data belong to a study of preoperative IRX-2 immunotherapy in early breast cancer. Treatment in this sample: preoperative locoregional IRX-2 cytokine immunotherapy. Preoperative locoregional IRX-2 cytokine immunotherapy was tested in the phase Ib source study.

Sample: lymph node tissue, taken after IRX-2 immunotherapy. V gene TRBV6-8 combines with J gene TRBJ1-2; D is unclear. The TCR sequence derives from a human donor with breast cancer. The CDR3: CASSLTNYGYTF. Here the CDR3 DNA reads TGTGCCAGCAGTTTGACTAACTATGGCTACACCTTC.